Following are 24 T cell receptor beta chains from one sample sequenced in a study of Ad26.COV2.S vaccination and SARS-CoV-2 variants. Treatment here: about 20 received Ad26.COV2.S at low or high dose, single or two shots; 5 received placebo; per-sample allocation not given. Day 63 after the first injection of vaccine or placebo was the sampling time. Generated by immunoSEQ multiplex PCR, the TCRdb table keeps only in-frame clones and is missing some. This sample has over 400,000 clones, with 89% found just once. Material: peripheral blood, obtained in a trial of Ad26.COV2.S vaccine versus placebo. Every receptor here comes from a person aged 18-65 years who received the Ad26.COV2.S COVID-19 vaccine or a placebo.

This chain uses TRBV3-1 (or the pseudogene TRBV3-2) with TRBJ2-7; weak D call: TRBD1 (7 bases). CDR3 length: 21 residues. The V end was cut by 2 bases, the J end by 1 base, with 30 bases between. CDR1 is LGHDT and CDR2 is YNNKEL in the germline V gene (reference sequence). The CDR3 spells CASSQRLTLWGDREVSYEQYV. The CDR3 DNA is TGTGCCAGCAGCCAACGACTCACCCTATGGGGCGACAGGGAGGTTTCCTACGAGCAGTACGTC.

V usage is TRBV3-1 (or the pseudogene TRBV3-2) and J usage is TRBJ2-5; D is unresolved. The CDR3 runs 14 residues. Trimming left V 6 bases short and J 7 bases short, with 18 bases between. Per germline, CDR1 LGHDT and CDR2 YNNKEL (reference sequence). CDR3 nucleotides: TGTGCCAGCAGTCGGAATAGAGGCCCGTCGACCCAGTACTTC. Amino acids: CASSRNRGPSTQYF.

This chain connects TRBV4-3 to TRBJ1-2; the match to TRBD1 covers 10 bases. J lost 4 bases, V lost 8 bases, and 7 bases had no gene match. Germline values: CDR1 LGHNA, CDR2 YSLEER. This CDR3 region has 14 residues. The CDR3 sequence: CASGPTGGPYGYTF. In DNA form, the CDR3 reads TGCGCCAGCGGGCCGACAGGGGGCCCCTATGGCTACACCTTC.

This chain connects TRBV7-2 to TRBJ1-6, with 8 positions matching TRBD1. J gave up 9 bases and V 2 bases, and 6 bases lay outside the gene matches. CDR3 length equals 15 residues. Germline values: CDR1 SGHTA, CDR2 FQGNSA. DNA of the CDR3: TGTGCCAGCAGCTTATATTATCAGGGGGCTTCACCCCTCCACTTT. Its protein product is CASSLYYQGASPLHF.

The rearrangement links TRBV7-3 to TRBJ2-7, with 7 bases identical to TRBD1. Trimming at V came to 1 base and at J to 6 bases, leaving 15 bases not matched to a gene. Germline-derived CDR1 and CDR2 are SGHTA and FQGTGA. The CDR3 has 17 residues. As DNA, the CDR3 is TGTGCCAGCAGCTTAAACGCCCCAGTGACAGGGAAGGGCGAGCAGTACTTC. Protein product: CASSLNAPVTGKGEQYF.

V is TRBV18 and J is TRBJ1-2; perhaps TRBD1 as D (6 bases). From germline, CDR1 is KGHSH and CDR2 LQKENI. The CDR3 runs 13 residues. V dropped 3 bases and J dropped 7 bases, with 12 bases sitting between them. This CDR3 is CASSPVQGPGYTF. The CDR3 DNA reads as TGTGCCAGCTCACCTGTACAGGGACCTGGCTACACCTTC.

A single count supports this clone. The chain couples TRBV4-3 to TRBJ1-6, with a weak D call TRBD1 (5 bases). The CDR3 contains 15 residues. Trimming left V 4 bases short and J 7 bases short, with 14 bases between. The germline V gene has CDR1 LGHNA and CDR2 YSLEER. CDR3 nucleotide sequence: TGCGCCAGCAGCCCATTTGAGGGGCAAAATTCACCCCTCCACTTT. This sequence encodes CASSPFEGQNSPLHF.

The chain uses TRBV5-1 and TRBJ2-1, with 7 bases matching TRBD1. The CDR3 totals 18 residues. The J segment lost 7 bases and the V segment lost 6 bases, leaving 22 bases of the junction unmatched. The germline CDR1 and CDR2 sequences are SGHRS and YFSETQ. CDR3 in amino acids: CASTTTASGRGTQNEQFF. The DNA of the CDR3 is TGCGCCAGCACCACGACCGCATCAGGCAGGGGGACACAAAATGAGCAGTTCTTC. Full variable domain (missing parts from reference TRBV5-1 and TRBJ2-1): KAGVTQTPRYLIKTRGQQVTLSCSPISGHRSVSWYQQTPGQGLQFLFEYFSETQRNKGNFPGRFSGRQFSNSRSEMNVSTLELGDSALYLCASTTTASGRGTQNEQFFGPGTRLTVL.

The chain combines TRBV9 with TRBJ2-2; D call uncertain. CDR3 size: 15 residues. The V gene lost 2 bases and the J gene lost 9 bases, with 17 bases spanning the gap. Germline V gives CDR1 SGDLS, CDR2 YYNGEE. CDR3 sequence reads: CASSVDMNARRELFF. CDR3 DNA sequence: TGTGCCAGCAGCGTGGATATGAACGCCCGCCGGGAGCTGTTTTTT. Full variable domain (rest looked up from reference TRBV9 and TRBJ2-2): DSGVTQTPKHLITATGQRVTLRCSPRSGDLSVYWYQQSLDQGLQFLIQYYNGEERAKGNILERFSAQQFPDLHSELNLSSLELGDSALYFCASSVDMNARRELFFGEGSRLTVL.

The chain uses TRBV5-1 and TRBJ1-4, with 8 bases lining up with TRBD1. Germline-derived CDR1 and CDR2 are SGHRS and YFSETQ. After removal of 3 bases from V and 5 bases from J, the junction contained 9 bases not matched to a gene. The CDR3 extends over 16 amino acids. This chain's CDR3 is CASSSGQGGSNEKLFF. The CDR3 coding sequence is TGCGCCAGCAGCTCCGGACAGGGAGGTTCCAATGAAAAACTGTTTTTT. The full variable domain, in which reference TRBV5-1 and TRBJ1-4 provide the parts outside the CDR3, is KAGVTQTPRYLIKTRGQQVTLSCSPISGHRSVSWYQQTPGQGLQFLFEYFSETQRNKGNFPGRFSGRQFSNSRSEMNVSTLELGDSALYLCASSSGQGGSNEKLFFGSGTQLSVL.

The CDR3 sequence: CASRVHLNSTDTQYF. The DNA for the CDR3 is TGTGCAAGTCGGGTTCACTTGAATAGCACAGATACGCAGTATTTT. The chain is built from TRBV12-2 and TRBJ2-3; TRBD2 is taken as the D call from the table, unchecked against the DNA. TRBV12-2 is described as a pseudogene. The CDR3 consists of 15 residues.

This chain connects TRBV11-2 to TRBJ1-3, with D uncertain. Germline-derived CDR1 and CDR2 are SGHAT and FQNNGV. Trimming took off 5 bases at V and 8 bases at J, with 13 bases between the two ends. This CDR3 comprises 13 residues. CDR3 nucleotides: TGTGCCAGCAGCCCAACCTCCGGGGACACCATATATTTT. Residues: CASSPTSGDTIYF.

The V and J genes are TRBV7-9 and TRBJ1-1, with D possibly matching TRBD1 (5 bases). The germline V gene encodes CDR1 SEHNR and CDR2 FQNEAQ (reference sequence). V lost 5 bases to trimming and J lost 1 base, with 8 bases between them. This CDR3 has 13 amino acids. As DNA, the CDR3 is TGTGCCAGCAGCACCGGACAGAACACTGAAGCTTTCTTT. It codes for CASSTGQNTEAFF.

The chain joins TRBV11-2 to TRBJ1-3; D uncertain. CDR1 is SGHAT, CDR2 FQNNGV, per germline. V dropped 4 bases and J dropped 1 base, with 14 bases sitting between them. CDR3 length: 16 residues. Written as DNA, the CDR3 is TGTGCCAGCAGCTCCTCTCGGAGAGCTTCTGGAAACACCATATATTTT. This encodes CASSSSRRASGNTIYF.

V gene TRBV28 combines with J gene TRBJ1-3, with D possibly being TRBD1 (5 bases). The germline V gene encodes CDR1 MDHEN and CDR2 SYDVKM. The CDR3 spans 16 residues. V was clipped by 4 bases and J by 0 bases, with 13 bases between them. The CDR3 protein is CASSSPGWPSGNTIYF. CDR3 coding DNA: TGTGCCAGCAGTTCCCCAGGGTGGCCCTCTGGAAACACCATATATTTT.

The table lists this clone with a count of one. The chain combines TRBV11-2 with TRBJ2-2; D uncertain. The V end lost 5 bases, the J end lost 3 bases, and 22 bases lay between the germline ends. Germline-derived CDR1 and CDR2 are SGHAT and FQNNGV. This CDR3 region has 18 residues. The CDR3 DNA follows: TGTGCCAGCAGCCTATACTCCTTTCGGCCGTGGGACACCGGGGAGCTGTTTTTT. Encoded protein: CASSLYSFRPWDTGELFF.

V and J are TRBV13 and TRBJ2-3; D call uncertain. This CDR3 spans 13 amino acids. Trimming shortened V by 2 bases and J by 1 base, and 4 bases separated the two germline ends. Germline CDR1 reads PRHDT; CDR2 reads FYEKMQ (reference sequence). The CDR3 region is CASSLWGTDTQYF. The CDR3 nucleotides read TGTGCCAGCAGCTTATGGGGCACAGATACGCAGTATTTT.

This clone showed up just once. In the same sample, other DNA sequences code for this CDR3. V gene TRBV5-1 combines with J gene TRBJ2-6; D is unresolved. This CDR3 has 15 amino acids. Germline V gene lookup returns CDR1 SGHRS and CDR2 YFSETQ. Trimming took 0 bases from V and 1 from J, leaving 5 bases between them. CDR3 DNA: TGCGCCAGCAGCTTGGGCGGATCTGGGGCCAACGTCCTGACTTTC. It is translated as CASSLGGSGANVLTF.

The chain links TRBV7-2 to TRBJ2-3; weak D call: TRBD2 (5 bases). The V gene's germline CDR1 is SGHTA and CDR2 FQGNSA. The CDR3 loop spans 15 amino acids. The V gene lost 8 bases and the J gene lost 0 bases, with 15 bases spanning the gap. The CDR3 sequence: CASVTRSASTDTQYF. CDR3 sequence (DNA): TGTGCCAGCGTAACTAGATCCGCTAGCACAGATACGCAGTATTTT.

This chain joins TRBV5-6 and TRBJ2-1; 10 nucleotides align to TRBD2. The V gene's germline CDR1 is SGHDT and CDR2 YYEEEE. The junction had 6 bases not matched to a gene; V was cut back by 4 bases and J by 5 bases. This CDR3 comprises 15 residues. The CDR3 DNA follows: TGTGCCAGCAGCCATCTAGCGGGGGTTGACAATGAGCAGTTCTTC. It yields the protein CASSHLAGVDNEQFF.

This chain uses TRBV30 with TRBJ2-2; D is possibly TRBD1 (6 bases). In germline, CDR1 is GTSNPN, CDR2 SVGIG (reference sequence). Trimming shortened V by 5 bases and J by 4 bases, and 11 bases separated the two germline ends. This CDR3 is built from 13 residues. In DNA, the CDR3 is TGTGCCTGGTTCGACAGGTCCACCGGGGAGCTGTTTTTT. Translating it yields CAWFDRSTGELFF.

This chain joins TRBV30 and TRBJ1-2; 8 bases map to TRBD1. Germline CDR1 GTSNPN, CDR2 SVGIG (reference sequence). The CDR3 contains 11 residues. V lost 4 bases and J lost 13; bases outside the gene matches: 8. CDR3 nucleotide sequence: TGTGCCTGGATTCGCCCGGACAGGGCCACCTTC. Amino acid sequence: CAWIRPDRATF. Drawing the rest from reference TRBV30 and TRBJ1-2, the complete variable domain is SQTIHQWPATLVQPVGSPLSLECTVEGTSNPNLYWYRQAAGRGLQLLFYSVGIGQISSEVPQNLSASRPQDRQFILSSKKLLLSDSGFYLCAWIRPDRATFGSGTRLTVV.

The rearrangement uses TRBV18 and TRBJ2-2, with unresolved D. CDR1 is KGHSH and CDR2 is LQKENI in the germline V gene. This CDR3 has 12 residues. V shed 2 bases and J shed 6 bases, with 4 bases lying between them. The CDR3 region has the DNA TGTGCCAGCTCACCAGTCGCCGGGGAGCTGTTTTTT. Translated: CASSPVAGELFF.

This clone occurred a few times. The rearrangement joins TRBV6-5 to TRBJ2-1; D remains unclear. With 5 bases removed from V and 0 bases from J, the gap between germline ends came to 8 bases. Germline V gene sequence: CDR1 MNHEY, CDR2 SVGAGI. This CDR3 spans 14 amino acids. The CDR3 spells CASSPRHSYNEQFF. CDR3 bases: TGTGCCAGCAGTCCCCGGCACTCCTACAATGAGCAGTTCTTC.